This record looks at one TCR beta chain sequence and its context. Its antigen is unidentified. These data are taken from a study of blood T cells in healthy people across ages. Points from the study as a whole: Diversity of TCR beta per million T cells declined in a roughly linear way with age.

The V gene end was trimmed by 0 bases and the J gene end by 4 bases; junction bases not matched to a gene: 3. Germline CDR1 is SGDLS and CDR2 is YYNGEE. The CDR3 runs to 15 residues. Using a J-beta primer mix together with a sample-barcoded 5' primer, a second PCR was run for roughly 7 to 11 cycles. A template-switch adaptor with 12 random nucleotides tagged each cDNA molecule. Each CDR3 protein gets one entry after TCRdb re-called the 5' RACE reads with MiXCR. The table shows approximately 800,000 distinct CDR3 sequences, with 35% to 40% occurring only once. Sequencing used blood. The rearrangement uses TRBV9 and TRBJ2-1; TRBD1 matches at 8 bases. This sequence was found in a man aged 18 to 30 in good health. The CDR3 protein is CASSVAGQGYNEQFF. CDR3 DNA: TGTGCCAGCAGCGTAGCTGGACAGGGATACAATGAGCAGTTCTTC.